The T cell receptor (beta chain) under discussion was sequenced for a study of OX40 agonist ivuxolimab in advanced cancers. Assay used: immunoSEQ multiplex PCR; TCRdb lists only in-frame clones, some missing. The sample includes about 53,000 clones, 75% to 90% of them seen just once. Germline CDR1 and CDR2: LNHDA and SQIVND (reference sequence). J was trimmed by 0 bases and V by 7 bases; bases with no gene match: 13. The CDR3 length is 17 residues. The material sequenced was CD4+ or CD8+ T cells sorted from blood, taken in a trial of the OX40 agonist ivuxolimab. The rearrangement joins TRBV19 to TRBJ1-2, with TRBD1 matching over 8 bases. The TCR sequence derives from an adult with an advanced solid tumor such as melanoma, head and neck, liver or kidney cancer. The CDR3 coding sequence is TGTGCCAGTAAGATGACCAGGGGGCGAAGCGCTAACTATGGCTACACCTTC. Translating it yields CASKMTRGRSANYGYTF.